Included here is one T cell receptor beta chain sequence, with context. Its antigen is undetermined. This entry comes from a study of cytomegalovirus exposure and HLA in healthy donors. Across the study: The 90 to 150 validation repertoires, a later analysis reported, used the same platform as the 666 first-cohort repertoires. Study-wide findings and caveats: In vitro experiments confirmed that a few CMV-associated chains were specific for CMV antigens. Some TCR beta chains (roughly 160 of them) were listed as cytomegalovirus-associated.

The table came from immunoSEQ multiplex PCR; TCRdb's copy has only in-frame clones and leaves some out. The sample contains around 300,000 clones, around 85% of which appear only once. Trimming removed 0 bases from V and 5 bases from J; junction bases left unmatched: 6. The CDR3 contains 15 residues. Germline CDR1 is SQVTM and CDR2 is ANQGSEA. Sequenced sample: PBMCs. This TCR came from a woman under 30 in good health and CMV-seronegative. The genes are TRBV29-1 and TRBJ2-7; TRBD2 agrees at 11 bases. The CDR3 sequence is CSVEDLAGGGHEQYF. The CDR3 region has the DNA TGCAGCGTTGAAGATCTAGCGGGAGGTGGGCACGAGCAGTACTTC.